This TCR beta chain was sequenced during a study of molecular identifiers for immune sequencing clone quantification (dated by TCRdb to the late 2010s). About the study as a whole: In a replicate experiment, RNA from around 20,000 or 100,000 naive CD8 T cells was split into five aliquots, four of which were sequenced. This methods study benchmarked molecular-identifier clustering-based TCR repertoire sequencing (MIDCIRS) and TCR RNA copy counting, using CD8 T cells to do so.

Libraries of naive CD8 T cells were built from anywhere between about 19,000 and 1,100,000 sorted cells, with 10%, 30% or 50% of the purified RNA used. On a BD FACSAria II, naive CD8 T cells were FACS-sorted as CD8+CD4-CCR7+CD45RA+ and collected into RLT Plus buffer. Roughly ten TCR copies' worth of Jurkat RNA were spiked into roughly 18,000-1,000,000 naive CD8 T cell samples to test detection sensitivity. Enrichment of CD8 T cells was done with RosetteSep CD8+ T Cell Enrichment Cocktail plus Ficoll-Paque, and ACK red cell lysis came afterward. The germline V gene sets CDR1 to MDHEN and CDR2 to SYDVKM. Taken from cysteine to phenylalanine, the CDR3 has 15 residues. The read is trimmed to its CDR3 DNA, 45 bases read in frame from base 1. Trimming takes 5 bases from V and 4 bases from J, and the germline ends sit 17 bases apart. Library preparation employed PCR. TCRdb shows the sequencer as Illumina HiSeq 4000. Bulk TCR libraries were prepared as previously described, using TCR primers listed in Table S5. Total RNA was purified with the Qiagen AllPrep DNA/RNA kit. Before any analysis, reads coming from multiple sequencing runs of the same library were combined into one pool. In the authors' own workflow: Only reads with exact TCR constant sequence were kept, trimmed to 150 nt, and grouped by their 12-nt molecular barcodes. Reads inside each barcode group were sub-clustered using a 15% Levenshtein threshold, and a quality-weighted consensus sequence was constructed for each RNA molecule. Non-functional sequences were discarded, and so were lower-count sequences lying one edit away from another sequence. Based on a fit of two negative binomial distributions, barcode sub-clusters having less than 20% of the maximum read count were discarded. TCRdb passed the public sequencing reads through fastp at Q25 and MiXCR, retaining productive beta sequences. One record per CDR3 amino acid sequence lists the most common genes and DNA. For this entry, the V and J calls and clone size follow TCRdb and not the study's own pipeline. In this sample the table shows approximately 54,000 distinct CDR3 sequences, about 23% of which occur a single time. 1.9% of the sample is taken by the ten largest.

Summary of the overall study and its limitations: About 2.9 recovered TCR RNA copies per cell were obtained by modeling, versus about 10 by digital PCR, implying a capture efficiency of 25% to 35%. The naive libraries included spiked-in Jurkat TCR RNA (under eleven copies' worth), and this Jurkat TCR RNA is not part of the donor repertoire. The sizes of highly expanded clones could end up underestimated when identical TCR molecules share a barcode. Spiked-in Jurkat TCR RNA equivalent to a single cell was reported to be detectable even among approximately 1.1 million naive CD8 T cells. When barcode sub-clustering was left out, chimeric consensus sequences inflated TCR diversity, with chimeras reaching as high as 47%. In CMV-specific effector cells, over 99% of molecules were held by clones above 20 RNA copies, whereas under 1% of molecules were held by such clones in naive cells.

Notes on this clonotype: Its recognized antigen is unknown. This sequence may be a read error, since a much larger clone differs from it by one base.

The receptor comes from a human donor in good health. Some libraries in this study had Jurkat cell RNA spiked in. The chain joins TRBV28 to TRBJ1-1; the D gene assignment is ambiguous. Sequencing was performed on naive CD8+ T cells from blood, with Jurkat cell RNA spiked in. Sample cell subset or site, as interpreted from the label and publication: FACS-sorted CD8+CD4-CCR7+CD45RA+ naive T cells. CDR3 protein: CASSPDGLVSTEAFF. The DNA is TGTGCCAGCAGTCCGGACGGACTGGTGAGCACTGAAGCTTTCTTT.